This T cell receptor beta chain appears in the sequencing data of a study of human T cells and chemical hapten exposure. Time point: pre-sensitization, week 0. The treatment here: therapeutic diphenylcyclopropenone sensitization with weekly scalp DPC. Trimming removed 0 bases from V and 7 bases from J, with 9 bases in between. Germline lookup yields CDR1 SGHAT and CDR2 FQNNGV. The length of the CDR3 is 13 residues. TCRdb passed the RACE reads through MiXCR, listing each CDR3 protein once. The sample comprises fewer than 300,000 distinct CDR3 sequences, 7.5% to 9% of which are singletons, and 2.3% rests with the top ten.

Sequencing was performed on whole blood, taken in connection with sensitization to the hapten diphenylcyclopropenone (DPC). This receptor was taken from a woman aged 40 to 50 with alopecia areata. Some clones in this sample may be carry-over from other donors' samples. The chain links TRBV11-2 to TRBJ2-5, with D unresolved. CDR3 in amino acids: CASSLEISGTQYF. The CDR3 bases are TGTGCCAGCAGCTTAGAAATCTCCGGGACCCAGTACTTC.